The clone carrying this T cell receptor beta chain was seen a few times. Its antigen is unidentified. The data belong to a study of CD8+ T cells in alopecia areata. Study outcomes and limitations: Normal skin contains resident alphabeta T cells, and these are also sequenced in scalp samples. Alopecia totalis/universalis scalp especially showed more expanded CD8+ clones than normal scalp.

Separation by sorting yielded CD4+ and CD8+ T cells from PBMCs. TCR sequencing used cDNA made by reverse transcription of extracted RNA. Clones were read by immunoSEQ multiplex PCR, and TCRdb kept only the in-frame ones, dropping some. The top ten clones hold 20% to 25% of a sample with 95,000 to 120,000 clones, roughly 59% of them seen once. The sequence derives from a human donor in good health. The sample was CD8+ T cells sorted from blood.

The CDR3, as DNA: TGTGCCAGCAGCCCCCTTAGGAGGACGAACACTGAAGCTTTCTTT. Translating gives CASSPLRRTNTEAFF. The chain joins TRBV7-9 to TRBJ1-1; D remains unclear. Germline V gene data show CDR1 as SEHNR and CDR2 as FQNEAQ (reference sequence). Trimming took 5 bases from V and 1 from J, leaving 14 bases between them. The CDR3 spans 15 residues.